Listed below are T cell receptor beta chains from one sample, sequenced in a study of beta chain features in type 1 diabetes. Libraries were prepared by immunoSEQ multiplex PCR; TCRdb keeps only in-frame clonotypes and omits some of them. The table records more than 85,000 clones, under 40% of them present only once. Input material: stem cell memory CD4+ T cells from blood. The origin of the receptors is a woman between 18 and 29 years old in good health. CDR3s include the opening cysteine and the closing phenylalanine or tryptophan. D genes are given only for firm matches. Where a row states a size, it is once, few, many or the class of an expanded clone; other rows omit it.

j_gene | v_gene | abundance | d_gene | CDR3nt | CDR3aa
TRBJ1-1 | TRBV20-1 | NA | NA | TGCAGTGCTAGCCGGAACACTGAAGCTTTCTTT | CSASRNTEAFF
TRBJ2-3 | TRBV2 | few | NA | TGTGCCAGCGTCCTTAGCGGACCAGTTGATACGCAGTATTTT | CASVLSGPVDTQYF
TRBJ2-5 | TRBV27 | NA | TRBD2 | TGTGCCAGCAGTTTTCGAGGCAGCGGGAGTATAAGGATCGAGACCCAGTACTTC | CASSFRGSGSIRIETQYF
TRBJ2-1 | TRBV7-6 | few | TRBD2 | TGTGCCAGCAGCTCCGCCCCAAGCGGGAGGTTCGATGAGCAGTTCTTC | CASSSAPSGRFDEQFF
TRBJ1-2 | TRBV10-3 | few | NA | TGTGCCATCAGTGGCCCGGGGTATGGCTACACCTTC | CAISGPGYGYTF
TRBJ2-1 | TRBV7-8 | NA | NA | TGTGCCAGCAGCTTACGACCTTCAGGGGACGTTTTTACCTACAATGAGCAGTTCTTC | CASSLRPSGDVFTYNEQFF
TRBJ1-2 | TRBV4-3 | few | NA | TGCGCCAGCAGCCCTCGCTCGTACCTAAACTATGGCTACACCTTC | CASSPRSYLNYGYTF
TRBJ2-2 | TRBV5-5 | NA | TRBD1 | TGTGCCAGCAGTCCCGAGGGACAGGGGGCGACCGGGGAGCTGTTTTTT | CASSPEGQGATGELFF
TRBJ2-1 | TRBV27 | NA | TRBD1 | TGTGCCAGCAGCCCCGGGACAGCTTACAATGAGCAGTTCTTC | CASSPGTAYNEQFF
TRBJ1-1 | TRBV19 | few | TRBD1 | TGTGCCAGTAGTACGGACAGGGGGTGGACTGAAGCTTTCTTT | CASSTDRGWTEAFF
TRBJ1-5 | TRBV5-1 | NA | TRBD1 | TGCGCCAGCAGCTTGGGTAAGTCCCAGGACAGGGAGCATCAGCCCCAGCATTTT | CASSLGKSQDREHQPQHF
TRBJ2-3 | TRBV21-1 | NA | NA | TGTGCCAGCAGCAAACCGGGACTAGCGGATACAGATACGCAGTATTTT | CASSKPGLADTDTQYF
TRBJ2-7 | TRBV19 | NA | NA | TGTGCCAGTACCGAGAGGGGGAAAGAAGCCGAGCAGTACTTC | CASTERGKEAEQYF
TRBJ2-3 | TRBV18 | NA | TRBD2 | TGTGCCAGCTCACCAGAGGCGGGAGTCACAGATACGCAGTATTTT | CASSPEAGVTDTQYF
TRBJ2-5 | TRBV7-9 | NA | TRBD2 | TGTGCCAGCAGCTTAGTGAGCGGGGGAGAGACCCAGTACTTC | CASSLVSGGETQYF
TRBJ2-5 | TRBV7-9 | NA | TRBD2 | TGTGCCAGCAGCGCCCAATCCGGGACTAGCGGGGAGCAGTACTTC | CASSAQSGTSGEQYF
TRBJ2-2 | TRBV6-5 | NA | TRBD1 | TGTGCCAGCAGTTACGTGGGACAGACTAACACCGGGGAGCTGTTTTTT | CASSYVGQTNTGELFF
TRBJ2-7 | TRBV7-9 | few | TRBD1 | TGTGCCAGCAGCTCTATTTCCCCGGGACAGAGGTACGAGCAGTACTTC | CASSSISPGQRYEQYF
TRBJ2-5 | TRBV5-1 | NA | NA | TGCGCCAGCAGCAGGGCAGGCCGCGGGGAGACCCAGTACTTC | CASSRAGRGETQYF
TRBJ2-2 | TRBV7-2 | NA | NA | TGTGCCAGCAGCAACCGGGGTTCTGGGGAGCTGTTTTTT | CASSNRGSGELFF
TRBJ2-1 | TRBV30 | NA | NA | TGTGCCTGGACCCCGTATAGCGCGAGCTCCTACAATGAGCAGTTCTTC | CAWTPYSASSYNEQFF
TRBJ1-5 | TRBV18 | NA | TRBD1 | TGTGCCAGCTCGCCGACAGGGAATAGCAATCAGCCCCAGCATTTT | CASSPTGNSNQPQHF
TRBJ2-3 | TRBV4-2 | few | NA | TGTGCCAGCAGCCATTGGGGACAAAGGGGGAGCACAGATACGCAGTATTTT | CASSHWGQRGSTDTQYF
TRBJ1-1 | TRBV7-2 | few | NA | TGTGCCAGCAGCTTGGGGGGGCGAAGCGCTGAAGCTTTCTTT | CASSLGGRSAEAFF
TRBJ2-3 | TRBV7-2 | few | NA | TGTGCCAGCACCCGGACAGGGGGCATAGCGGGAGGGCGATATACGCAGTATTTT | CASTRTGGIAGGRYTQYF
TRBJ2-7 | TRBV28 | NA | NA | TGTGCCAGCAGTTTTGGGCAGGGTCCTAACGAGCAGTACTTC | CASSFGQGPNEQYF
TRBJ2-7 | TRBV14 | NA | NA | TGTGCCAGCGGGGGTGCGGGGGCCTTCTCCTACGAGCAGTACTTC | CASGGAGAFSYEQYF
TRBJ2-1 | TRBV28 | NA | TRBD1 | TGTGCCAGCAGTTTGACAGGGAACAATGAGCAGTTCTTC | CASSLTGNNEQFF
TRBJ1-1 | TRBV2 | NA | NA | TGTGCCAGCAGTCTCACCCCAGGGGTGGGCACTGAAGCTTTCTTT | CASSLTPGVGTEAFF
TRBJ2-5 | TRBV5-1 | NA | NA | TGCGCCAGCAGCTTGGGAGGTCTAATAGAGACCCAGTACTTC | CASSLGGLIETQYF
TRBJ2-5 | TRBV9 | NA | NA | TGTGCCAGCAGCGTAGTCGGACTCGCCCAAGAGACCCAGTACTTC | CASSVVGLAQETQYF
TRBJ2-1 | TRBV7-9 | NA | NA | TGTGCCAGCAGCCTCCGGCAGGCCCTCTACAATGAGCAGTTCTTC | CASSLRQALYNEQFF
TRBJ1-2 | TRBV28 | NA | NA | TGTGCCAGCACTACGGGAGGAATGTCCCACACCTTC | CASTTGGMSHTF
TRBJ2-7 | TRBV29-1 | NA | NA | TGCAGCGTTGAAAGATCGGAGAACGGGCAGTACTTC | CSVERSENGQYF
TRBJ1-1 | TRBV6-5 | once | NA | TGTGCCAGCTCATGGGAGGGCTGGGCTTTCTTT | CASSWEGWAFF